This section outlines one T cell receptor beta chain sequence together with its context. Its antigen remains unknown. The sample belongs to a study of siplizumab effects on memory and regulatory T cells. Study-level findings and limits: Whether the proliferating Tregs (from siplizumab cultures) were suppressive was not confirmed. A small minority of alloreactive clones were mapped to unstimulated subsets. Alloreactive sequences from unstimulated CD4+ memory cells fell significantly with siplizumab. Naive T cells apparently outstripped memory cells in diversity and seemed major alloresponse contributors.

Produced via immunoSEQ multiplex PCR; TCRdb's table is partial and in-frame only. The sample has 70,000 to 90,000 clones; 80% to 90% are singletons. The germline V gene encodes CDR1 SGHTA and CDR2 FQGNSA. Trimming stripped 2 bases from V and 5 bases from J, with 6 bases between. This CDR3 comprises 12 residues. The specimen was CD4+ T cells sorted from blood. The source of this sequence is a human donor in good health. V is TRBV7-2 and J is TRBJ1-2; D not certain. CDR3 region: CASSLSGYGYTF. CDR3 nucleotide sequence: TGTGCCAGCAGCTTATCGGGTTATGGCTACACCTTC.